This T cell receptor (beta chain) was profiled in a study of cytomegalovirus exposure and HLA in healthy donors. About this clone: Its antigen is unidentified.

Profiling relied on immunoSEQ multiplex PCR, and the TCRdb table lists in-frame clones only, not all of them. The sample records roughly 230,000 clones, 90% being singletons. In germline, CDR1 is SGHVS, CDR2 FNYEAQ. The CDR3 has 15 amino acids. Trimming took 5 bases from V and 5 from J; bases not matched to a gene: 8. Notes on the study in general: The study put 160 or so TCR beta chains on its list as cytomegalovirus-associated.

The rearrangement links TRBV7-6 to TRBJ2-3; TRBD1 matches at 9 bases. Sequencing was done on a sample of PBMCs. This clonotype was sampled from a woman in her thirties in good health and CMV-seronegative. Here the CDR3 reads CASSPTGGSGDTQYF. Here the CDR3 DNA reads TGTGCCAGCAGCCCAACAGGGGGCTCGGGAGATACGCAGTATTTT.